The 19 T cell receptor beta chains reported below all come from one sample, sequenced in a study of OX40 agonist ivuxolimab in advanced cancers. Clones were sequenced by immunoSEQ multiplex PCR, and TCRdb holds only the in-frame ones, with some missing. This sample has roughly 70,000 clones; just over 85% occur once, and the top ten carry 8% to 10%. The specimen comprised CD4+ or CD8+ T cells sorted from blood, sampled in a trial of the OX40 agonist ivuxolimab. All receptors derive from an adult with an advanced solid tumor such as melanoma, head and neck, liver or kidney cancer.

J is TRBJ1-6 and V is TRBV28; possible D gene TRBD1, 6 bases. The CDR3 covers 17 residues. Germline V CDR1 and CDR2: MDHEN, SYDVKM. With 5 bases removed from V and 8 bases from J, the gap between germline ends came to 22 bases. DNA of the CDR3: TGTGCCAGCAGTCCGCCTAGGGGGGGAATTTTGGATTCACCCCTCCACTTT. Protein sequence: CASSPPRGGILDSPLHF.

The chain recombines TRBV11-2 with TRBJ2-7; D is perhaps TRBD2 (6 bases). The germline CDR1 and CDR2 sequences are SGHAT and FQNNGV. The ends were cut back, 2 bases at V and 5 bases at J, with 19 bases in the middle. The CDR3 covers 16 residues. The CDR3 DNA sequence: TGTGCCAGCAGCTTACGGGGAGGTAAGAGTTTCCACGAGCAGTACTTC. This gives the protein CASSLRGGKSFHEQYF.

V gene TRBV7-3 combines with J gene TRBJ2-5, with D perhaps being TRBD1 or TRBD2 (5 bases each). The germline V and J ends were trimmed by 5 bases and 1 base, with 11 bases remaining between them. The CDR3 is 14 amino acids. Germline V gene lookup returns CDR1 SGHTA and CDR2 FQGTGA. In DNA, the CDR3 is TGTGCCAGCAGCCCGGCCGGGACCCAAGAGACCCAGTACTTC. It translates to CASSPAGTQETQYF. The variable domain in full, with the rest retrieved from reference TRBV7-3 and TRBJ2-5, is GAGVSQTPSNKVTEKGKYVELRCDPISGHTALYWYRQSLGQGPEFLIYFQGTGAADDSGLPNDRFFAVRPEGSVSTLKIQRTERGDSAVYLCASSPAGTQETQYFGPGTRLLVL.

The chain carries TRBV19 and TRBJ2-2; TRBD1 might be the D (6 bases). The V end was cut by 4 bases, the J end by 6 bases, with 15 bases between. The CDR3 runs 15 residues. CDR1 LNHDA and CDR2 SQIVND come from the germline V gene (reference sequence). The CDR3 DNA follows: TGTGCCAGTAGTACAGGGGCTTTCGCGGCCGGGGAGCTGTTTTTT. Translation: CASSTGAFAAGELFF.

This chain links TRBV9 with TRBJ1-1; 9 bases are shared with TRBD1. Trimming cost V 3 bases and J 4 bases; bases outside gene matches: 4. This CDR3 is built from 14 residues. Germline loops: CDR1 SGDLS, CDR2 YYNGEE. CDR3 amino acids: CASSGGQGGTEAFF. The CDR3 DNA follows: TGTGCCAGCAGCGGGGGACAGGGTGGCACTGAAGCTTTCTTT. The whole variable domain, remainder taken from reference TRBV9 and TRBJ1-1, is DSGVTQTPKHLITATGQRVTLRCSPRSGDLSVYWYQQSLDQGLQFLIQYYNGEERAKGNILERFSAQQFPDLHSELNLSSLELGDSALYFCASSGGQGGTEAFFGQGTRLTVV.

The chain carries TRBV6-1 and TRBJ1-5; 11 bases agree with TRBD1. The V gene end was trimmed by 7 bases and the J gene end by 6 bases; junction bases not matched to a gene: 8. Per germline, CDR1 MNHNS and CDR2 SASEGT. The CDR3 sequence is 15 residues long. CDR3 sequence: CASMRGQGASQPQHF. CDR3 bases: TGTGCCAGCATGCGCGGACAGGGGGCGAGTCAGCCCCAGCATTTT.

This clone turned up a few times. The chain has TRBV27 and TRBJ1-5; D is undetermined. V was cut by 2 bases and J by 1 base, with 6 bases left in between. Germline V gene data show CDR1 as MNHEY and CDR2 as SMNVEV (reference sequence). The CDR3 covers 14 residues. The CDR3 here is CASSLGWSNQPQHF. The CDR3 DNA sequence: TGTGCCAGCAGTTTAGGGTGGAGCAATCAGCCCCAGCATTTT.

This chain connects TRBV6-5 to TRBJ2-2; a weak D match, TRBD2 (5 bases). Looked up from germline, CDR1 is MNHEY and CDR2 is SVGAGI. Trimming left V 8 bases short and J 4 bases short, with 17 bases between. The CDR3 is 15 residues long. The CDR3 region has the DNA TGTGCCAGCGCCTCCCCCCCTGAGGGCACCGGGGAGCTGTTTTTT. It yields the protein CASASPPEGTGELFF.

The chain recombines TRBV6-1 with TRBJ2-2; 7 bases are a match to TRBD1. Germline V gene sequence: CDR1 MNHNS, CDR2 SASEGT. The CDR3 runs to 14 residues. Trimming removed 6 bases from V and 3 bases from J; junction bases left unmatched: 4. This chain's CDR3 is CASRFTGDTGELFF. CDR3 sequence (DNA): TGTGCCAGCAGATTCACAGGGGACACCGGGGAGCTGTTTTTT.

This clone was found once. This CDR3 is CASGPRQEQYF. The CDR3 DNA follows: TGTGCCAGTGGTCCCCGACAGGAGCAGTACTTC. The chain is built from TRBV19 and TRBJ2-7; the D gene is possibly TRBD1 (5 bases). The CDR3 consists of 11 residues. V lost 8 bases to trimming and J lost 7 bases, with 12 bases between them. Looked up from germline, CDR1 is LNHDA and CDR2 is SQIVND (reference sequence).

The chain combines TRBV25-1 with TRBJ2-2, with 8 bases identical to TRBD2. The trim removed 8 bases at V and 7 bases at J, leaving 15 bases unmatched. The germline V gene encodes CDR1 MGHDK and CDR2 SYGVNS. CDR3 length: 16 residues. The CDR3: CASGKRDGGADGELFF. The CDR3 bases are TGTGCCAGCGGCAAGAGGGACGGGGGGGCCGACGGGGAGCTGTTTTTT.

The V call is TRBV7-9, the J call TRBJ1-1, with D perhaps matching TRBD1 (5 bases). Trimming stripped 6 bases from V and 1 base from J, with 12 bases between. The CDR3 has 14 residues. Per germline, CDR1 SEHNR and CDR2 FQNEAQ (reference sequence). This chain's CDR3 is CASSPYGGNTEAFF. The CDR3 nucleotides read TGTGCCAGCAGTCCCTACGGGGGGAACACTGAAGCTTTCTTT.

The chain has TRBV5-4 and TRBJ2-2, with D perhaps TRBD1 or TRBD2 (5 bases each). The CDR3 totals 15 residues. Germline assignment: CDR1 SGHNT and CDR2 YYREEE (reference sequence). Trimming pared 6 bases from V and 2 bases from J, leaving 14 bases between. CDR3 coding DNA: TGTGCCAGCACATTCATCGGGGCTAACACCGGGGAGCTGTTTTTT. Amino acid sequence: CASTFIGANTGELFF.

This clone appeared a single time. The V gene is TRBV6-1, the J gene TRBJ1-6, with 9 positions matching TRBD1. The CDR3 is 15 amino acids. The germline gives CDR1 MNHNS, CDR2 SASEGT. J was trimmed by 10 bases and V by 5 bases; bases with no gene match: 9. The CDR3: CASSSRTGAGSPLHF. The CDR3 region has the DNA TGTGCCAGCAGTTCCCGGACAGGGGCAGGGTCACCCCTCCACTTT.

This chain joins TRBV7-9 and TRBJ1-2; TRBD1 agrees at 7 bases. The V gene end was trimmed by 8 bases and the J gene end by 2 bases; junction bases not matched to a gene: 2. Germline V gene lookup returns CDR1 SEHNR and CDR2 FQNEAQ (reference sequence). The CDR3 sequence is 12 residues long. CDR3 protein: CASGQENYGYTF. The CDR3 nucleotides are TGTGCCAGCGGACAGGAAAACTATGGCTACACCTTC.

This chain connects TRBV9 to TRBJ2-2; D is possibly TRBD2 (6 bases). Germline V gives CDR1 SGDLS, CDR2 YYNGEE. Trimming left V 5 bases short and J 3 bases short, with 11 bases between. This CDR3 has 14 residues. CDR3 sequence: CASSVRRDTGELFF. For the CDR3, the DNA is TGTGCCAGCAGTGTAAGGAGGGACACCGGGGAGCTGTTTTTT.

This chain uses TRBV4-1 with TRBJ2-7; D gene uncertain. Germline V lookup: CDR1 MGHRA, CDR2 YSYEKL. The CDR3 consists of 15 residues. Trimming pared 0 bases from V and 5 bases from J, leaving 14 bases between. CDR3: CASSQDGIGNHEQYF. As DNA, the CDR3 is TGCGCCAGCAGCCAAGACGGAATAGGGAACCACGAGCAGTACTTC.

V and J are TRBV19 and TRBJ1-6, with D possibly being TRBD1 (6 bases). Germline CDR1 and CDR2: LNHDA and SQIVND (reference sequence). The CDR3 extends over 15 amino acids. V was clipped by 5 bases and J by 14 bases, with 22 bases between them. The CDR3 here is CASSERGQLRGTLHF. The CDR3 nucleotides are TGTGCCAGTAGTGAGAGAGGACAGCTCCGTGGGACCCTCCACTTT. The full variable domain, completed using reference TRBV19 and TRBJ1-6, is DGGITQSPKYLFRKEGQNVTLSCEQNLNHDAMYWYRQDPGQGLRLIYYSQIVNDFQKGDIAEGYSVSREKKESFPLTVTSAQKNPTAFYLCASSERGQLRGTLHFGNGTRLTVT.

The V and J genes are TRBV5-1 and TRBJ1-1; no definite D call. Germline V gene lookup returns CDR1 SGHRS and CDR2 YFSETQ. V was shortened by 4 bases and J by 5 bases, with 15 bases between the two germline ends. The CDR3 extends over 14 amino acids. CDR3 sequence: CASSPLAHRTEAFF. Written as DNA, the CDR3 is TGCGCCAGCAGCCCTCTGGCCCACCGAACTGAAGCTTTCTTT. The full variable domain, in which reference TRBV5-1 and TRBJ1-1 provide the parts outside the CDR3, is KAGVTQTPRYLIKTRGQQVTLSCSPISGHRSVSWYQQTPGQGLQFLFEYFSETQRNKGNFPGRFSGRQFSNSRSEMNVSTLELGDSALYLCASSPLAHRTEAFFGQGTRLTVV.